Below, one TCR beta chain is given with its context. These data are taken from a study of blood T cell repertoires in COVID-19. The wider study: Spain, Italy and the United States supplied samples that represented acute and convalescent COVID-19. The analysed material was cDNA or gDNA that came from T cells, B-cell-depleted T cells, or PBMCs.

CDR1 SGHKS and CDR2 YYEKEE come from the germline V gene (reference sequence). This CDR3 has 15 residues. With 7 bases clipped from V and 4 bases from J, the junction kept 13 bases outside the gene matches. Study processing details: Estimation of nucleated cell counts relied on the amplification of reference gene primers. TCRdb's table, derived via immunoSEQ multiplex PCR, lists solely in-frame clones and lacks some. That table is the source of V, J and clone size, and D and trimming were worked out from the DNA. The data show about 150,000 clones, around four fifths seen once. Sequencing input: peripheral blood. This TCR was sampled from a woman aged 70-85 years who had recovered from COVID-19. This rearrangement joins TRBV5-5 to TRBJ2-7; 8 bases match TRBD1. The CDR3 region has the DNA TGTGCCAGCGCCGCTTTGGGACAGGAAATGTACGAGCAGTACTTC. Its translation is CASAALGQEMYEQYF. The full variable domain, its missing parts supplied by reference TRBV5-5 and TRBJ2-7, is DAGVTQSPTHLIKTRGQQVTLRCSPISGHKSVSWYQQVLGQGPQFIFQYYEKEERGRGNFPDRFSARQFPNYSSELNVNALLLGDSALYLCASAALGQEMYEQYFGPGTRLTVT.